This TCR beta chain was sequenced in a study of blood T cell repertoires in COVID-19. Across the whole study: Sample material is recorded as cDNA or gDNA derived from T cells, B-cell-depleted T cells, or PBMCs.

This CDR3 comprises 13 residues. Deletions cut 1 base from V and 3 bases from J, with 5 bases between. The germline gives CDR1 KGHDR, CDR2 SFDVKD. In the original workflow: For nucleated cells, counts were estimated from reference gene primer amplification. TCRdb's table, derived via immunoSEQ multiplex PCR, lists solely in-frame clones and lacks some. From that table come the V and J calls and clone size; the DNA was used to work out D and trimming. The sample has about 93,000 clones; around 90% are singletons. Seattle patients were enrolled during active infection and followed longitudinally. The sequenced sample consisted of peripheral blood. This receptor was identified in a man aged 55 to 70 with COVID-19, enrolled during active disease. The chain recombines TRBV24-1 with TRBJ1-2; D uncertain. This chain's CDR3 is CATSDFRDYGYTF. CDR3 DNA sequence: TGTGCCACCAGTGATTTTCGGGACTATGGCTACACCTTC.